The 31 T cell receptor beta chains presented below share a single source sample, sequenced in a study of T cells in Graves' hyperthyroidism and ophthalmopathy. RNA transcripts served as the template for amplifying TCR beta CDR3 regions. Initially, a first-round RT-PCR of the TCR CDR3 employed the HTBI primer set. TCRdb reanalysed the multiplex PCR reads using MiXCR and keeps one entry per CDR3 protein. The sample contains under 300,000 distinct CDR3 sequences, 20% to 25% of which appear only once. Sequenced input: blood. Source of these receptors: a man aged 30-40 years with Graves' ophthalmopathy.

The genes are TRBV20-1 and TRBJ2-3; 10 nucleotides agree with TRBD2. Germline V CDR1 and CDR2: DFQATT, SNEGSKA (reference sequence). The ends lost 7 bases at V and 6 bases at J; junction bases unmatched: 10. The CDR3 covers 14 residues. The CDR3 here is CSGRAGGPGDTQYF. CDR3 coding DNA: TGCAGTGGCAGAGCGGGAGGGCCAGGTGATACGCAGTATTTT.

The CDR3 DNA is TGTGCCAGCAGCAAACAACAGGGGCTGGTTGCCGGGGAGCTGTTTTTT. As protein: CASSKQQGLVAGELFF. This chain joins TRBV5-4 and TRBJ2-2, with 7 bases lining up with TRBD1. Germline V gene sequence: CDR1 SGHNT, CDR2 YYREEE (reference sequence). The CDR3 has 16 residues. After removal of 4 bases from V and 6 bases from J, the junction contained 12 bases not matched to a gene.

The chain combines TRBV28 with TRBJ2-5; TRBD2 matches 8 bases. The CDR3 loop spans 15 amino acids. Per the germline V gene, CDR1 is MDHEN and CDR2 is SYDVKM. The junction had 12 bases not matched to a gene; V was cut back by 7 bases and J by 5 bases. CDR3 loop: CASTSGGGLRETQYF. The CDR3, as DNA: TGTGCCAGCACCTCCGGGGGGGGCCTGAGGGAGACCCAGTACTTC.

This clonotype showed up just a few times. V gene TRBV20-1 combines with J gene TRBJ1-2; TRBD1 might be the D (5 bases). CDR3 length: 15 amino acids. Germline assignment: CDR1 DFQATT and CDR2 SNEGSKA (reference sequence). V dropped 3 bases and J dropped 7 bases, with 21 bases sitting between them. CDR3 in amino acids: CSASASGRQNGGYTF. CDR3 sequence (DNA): TGCAGTGCTAGCGCTTCGGGACGACAAAACGGTGGCTACACCTTC.

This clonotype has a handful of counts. CDR3 in amino acids: CASRPRVGSYQETQYF. The CDR3 region has the DNA TGTGCCAGTAGACCCCGGGTTGGTTCGTACCAAGAGACCCAGTACTTC. V gene TRBV19 combines with J gene TRBJ2-5; D remains ambiguous. The germline V and J ends were trimmed by 6 bases and 0 bases, with 17 bases remaining between them. CDR1 is LNHDA and CDR2 is SQIVND in the germline V gene (reference sequence). CDR3 length: 16 residues.

CDR3 amino acids: CASSLAPVDEKLFF. As DNA, the CDR3 is TGTGCCAGCAGCTTAGCACCGGTTGATGAAAAACTGTTTTTT. The chain has TRBV7-8 and TRBJ1-4; no clear D gene. This CDR3 has 14 residues. Germline V lookup: CDR1 SGHVS, CDR2 FQNEAQ. V was shortened by 0 bases and J by 6 bases, with 8 bases between the two germline ends.

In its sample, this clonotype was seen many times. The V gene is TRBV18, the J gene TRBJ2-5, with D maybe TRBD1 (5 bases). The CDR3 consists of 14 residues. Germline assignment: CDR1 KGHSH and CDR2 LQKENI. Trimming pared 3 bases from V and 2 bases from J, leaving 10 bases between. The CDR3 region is CASSPTRQQETQYF. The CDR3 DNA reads TGTGCCAGCTCACCTACCCGACAGCAAGAGACCCAGTACTTC.

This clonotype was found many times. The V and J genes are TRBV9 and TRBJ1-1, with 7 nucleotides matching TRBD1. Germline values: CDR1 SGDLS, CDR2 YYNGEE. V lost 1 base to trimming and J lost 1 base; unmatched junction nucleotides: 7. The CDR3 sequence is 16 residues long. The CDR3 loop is CASSVHPDRENTEAFF. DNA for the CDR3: TGTGCCAGCAGCGTACACCCCGACAGGGAGAACACTGAAGCTTTCTTT.

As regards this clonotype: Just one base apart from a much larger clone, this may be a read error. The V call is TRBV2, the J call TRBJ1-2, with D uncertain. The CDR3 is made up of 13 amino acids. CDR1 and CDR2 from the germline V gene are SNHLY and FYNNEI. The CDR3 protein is CASSADLNHGYTF. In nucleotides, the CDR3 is TGTGCCAGCAGTGCTGACCTTAACCATGGCTACACCTTC.

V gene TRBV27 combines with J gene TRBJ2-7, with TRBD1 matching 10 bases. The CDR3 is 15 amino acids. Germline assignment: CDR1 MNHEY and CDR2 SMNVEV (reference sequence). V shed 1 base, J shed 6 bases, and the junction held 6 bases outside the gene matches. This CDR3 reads CASSLFRQGASEQYF. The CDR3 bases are TGTGCCAGCAGTTTATTCCGACAGGGGGCGAGCGAGCAGTACTTC.

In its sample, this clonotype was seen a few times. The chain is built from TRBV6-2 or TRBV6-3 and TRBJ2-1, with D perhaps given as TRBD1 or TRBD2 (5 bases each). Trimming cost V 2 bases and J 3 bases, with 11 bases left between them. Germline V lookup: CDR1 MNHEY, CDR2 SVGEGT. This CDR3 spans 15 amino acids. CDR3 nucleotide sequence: TGTGCCAGCAGTTACGGGGGACCCGACTACAATGAGCAGTTCTTC. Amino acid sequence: CASSYGGPDYNEQFF.

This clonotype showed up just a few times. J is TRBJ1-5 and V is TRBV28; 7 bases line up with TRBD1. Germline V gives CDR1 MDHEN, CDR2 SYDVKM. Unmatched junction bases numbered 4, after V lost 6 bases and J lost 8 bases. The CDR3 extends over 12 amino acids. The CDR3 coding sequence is TGTGCCAGCAGCTTACAGGGGAAGCCCCAGCATTTT. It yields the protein CASSLQGKPQHF.

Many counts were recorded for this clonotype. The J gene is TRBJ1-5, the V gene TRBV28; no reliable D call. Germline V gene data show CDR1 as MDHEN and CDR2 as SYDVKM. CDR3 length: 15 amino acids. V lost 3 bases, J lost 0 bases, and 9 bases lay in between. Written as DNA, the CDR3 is TGTGCCAGCAGTTTGGAGGGCCTTAGCAATCAGCCCCAGCATTTT. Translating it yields CASSLEGLSNQPQHF.

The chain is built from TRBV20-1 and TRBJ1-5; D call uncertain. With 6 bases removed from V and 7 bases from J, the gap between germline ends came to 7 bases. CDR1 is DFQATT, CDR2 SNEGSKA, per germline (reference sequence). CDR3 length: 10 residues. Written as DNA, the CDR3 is TGCAGTGCCGGCTCCCAGCCCCAGCATTTT. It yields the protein CSAGSQPQHF.

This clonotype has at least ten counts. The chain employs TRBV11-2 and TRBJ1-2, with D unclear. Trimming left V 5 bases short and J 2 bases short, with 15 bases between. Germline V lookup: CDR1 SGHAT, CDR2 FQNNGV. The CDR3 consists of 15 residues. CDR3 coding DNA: TGTGCCAGCAGCCACTTTACGGACGCAAACTATGGCTACACCTTC. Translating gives CASSHFTDANYGYTF. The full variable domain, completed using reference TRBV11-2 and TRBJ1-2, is EAGVAQSPRYKIIEKRQSVAFWCNPISGHATLYWYQQILGQGPKLLIQFQNNGVVDDSQLPKDRFSAERLKGVDSTLKIQPAKLEDSAVYLCASSHFTDANYGYTFGSGTRLTVV.

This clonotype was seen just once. The chain's CDR3 is CASSIVIAGGFYNEQFF. CDR3 nucleotides: TGTGCCAGTAGTATCGTTATAGCGGGAGGCTTCTACAATGAGCAGTTCTTC. The chain employs TRBV19 and TRBJ2-1, with TRBD2 matching 10 bases. The CDR3 has 17 residues. The V gene's germline CDR1 is LNHDA and CDR2 SQIVND (reference sequence). After removal of 3 bases from V and 3 bases from J, the junction contained 8 bases not matched to a gene. Looking up the rest from reference TRBV19 and TRBJ2-1 gives the full variable domain: DGGITQSPKYLFRKEGQNVTLSCEQNLNHDAMYWYRQDPGQGLRLIYYSQIVNDFQKGDIAEGYSVSREKKESFPLTVTSAQKNPTAFYLCASSIVIAGGFYNEQFFGPGTRLTVL.

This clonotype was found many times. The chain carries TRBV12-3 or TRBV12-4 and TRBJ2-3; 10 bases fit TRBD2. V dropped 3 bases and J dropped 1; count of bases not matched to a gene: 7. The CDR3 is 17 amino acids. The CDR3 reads CASSFIALAGRTDTQYF. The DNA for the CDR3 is TGTGCCAGCAGTTTTATCGCACTAGCGGGGCGCACAGATACGCAGTATTTT.

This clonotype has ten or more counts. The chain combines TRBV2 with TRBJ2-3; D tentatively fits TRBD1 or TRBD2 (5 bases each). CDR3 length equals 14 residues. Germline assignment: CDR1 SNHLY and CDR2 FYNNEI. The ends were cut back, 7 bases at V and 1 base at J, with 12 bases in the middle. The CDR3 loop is CASTVGRGTDTQYF. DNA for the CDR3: TGTGCCAGCACCGTGGGACGGGGCACAGATACGCAGTATTTT.

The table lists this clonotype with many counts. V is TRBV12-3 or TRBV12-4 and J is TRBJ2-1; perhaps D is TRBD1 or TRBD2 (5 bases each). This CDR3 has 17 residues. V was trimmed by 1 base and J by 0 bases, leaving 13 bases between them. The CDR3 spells CASSLEGKRSSYNEQFF. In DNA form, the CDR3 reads TGTGCCAGCAGTTTAGAGGGGAAGCGGAGCTCCTACAATGAGCAGTTCTTC.

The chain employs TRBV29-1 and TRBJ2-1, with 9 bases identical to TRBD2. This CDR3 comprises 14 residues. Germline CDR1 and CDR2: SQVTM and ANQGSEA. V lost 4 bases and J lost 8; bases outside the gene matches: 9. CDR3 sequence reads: CSVGSAGGPYEQFF. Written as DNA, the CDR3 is TGCAGCGTTGGGTCGGCGGGAGGGCCCTATGAGCAGTTCTTC.

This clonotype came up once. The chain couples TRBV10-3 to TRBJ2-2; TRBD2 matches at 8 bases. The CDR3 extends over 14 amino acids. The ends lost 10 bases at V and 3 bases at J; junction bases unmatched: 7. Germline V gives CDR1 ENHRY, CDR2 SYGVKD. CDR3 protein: CATSGRIDTGELFF. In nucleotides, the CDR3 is TGTGCCACCAGCGGGAGAATTGACACCGGGGAGCTGTTTTTT.

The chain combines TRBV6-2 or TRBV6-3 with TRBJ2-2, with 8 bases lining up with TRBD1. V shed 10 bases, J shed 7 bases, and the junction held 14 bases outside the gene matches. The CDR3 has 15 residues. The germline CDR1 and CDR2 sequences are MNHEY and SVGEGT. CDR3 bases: TGTGCCACCACGACAGGGGTCCCACAGGTCGGGGAGCTGTTTTTT. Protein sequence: CATTTGVPQVGELFF.

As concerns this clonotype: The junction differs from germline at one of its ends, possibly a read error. The chain's CDR3 is CVTSRDLEMATSPLHF. The CDR3 DNA reads TGTGTCACCAGCAGAGACCTCGAGATGGCAACCTCACCCCTCCACTTT. The chain links TRBV15 to TRBJ1-6; no firm D call. Germline V gives CDR1 LNHNV, CDR2 YYDKDF (reference sequence). This CDR3 has 16 residues.

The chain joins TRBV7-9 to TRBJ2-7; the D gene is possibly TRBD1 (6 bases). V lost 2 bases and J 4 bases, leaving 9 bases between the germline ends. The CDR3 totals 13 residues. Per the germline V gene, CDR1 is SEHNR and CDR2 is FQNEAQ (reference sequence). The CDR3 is CASSLRTVYEQYF. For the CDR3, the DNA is TGTGCCAGCAGCTTAAGGACAGTTTACGAGCAGTACTTC.

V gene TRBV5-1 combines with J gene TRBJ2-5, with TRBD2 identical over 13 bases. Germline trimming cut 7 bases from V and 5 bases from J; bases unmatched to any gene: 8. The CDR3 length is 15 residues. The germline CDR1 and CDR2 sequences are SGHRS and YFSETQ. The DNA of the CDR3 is TGCGCCAGCCGGACTAGCGGGAGATCCTTGGAGACCCAGTACTTC. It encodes CASRTSGRSLETQYF.

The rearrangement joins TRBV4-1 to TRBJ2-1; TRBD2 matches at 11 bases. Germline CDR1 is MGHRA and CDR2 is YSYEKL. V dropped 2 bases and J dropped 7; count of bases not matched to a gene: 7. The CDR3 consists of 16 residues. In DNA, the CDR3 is TGCGCCAGCAGCCAATTTCCTAGCGGGAGGTTGAATGAGCAGTTCTTC. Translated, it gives CASSQFPSGRLNEQFF.

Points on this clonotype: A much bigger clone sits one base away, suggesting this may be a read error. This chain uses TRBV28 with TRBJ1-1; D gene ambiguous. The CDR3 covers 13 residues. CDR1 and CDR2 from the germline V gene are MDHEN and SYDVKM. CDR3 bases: TGTGCCAGCAGTTGGAACATGAACACTGGAGCTTTCTTT. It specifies CASSWNMNTGAFF.

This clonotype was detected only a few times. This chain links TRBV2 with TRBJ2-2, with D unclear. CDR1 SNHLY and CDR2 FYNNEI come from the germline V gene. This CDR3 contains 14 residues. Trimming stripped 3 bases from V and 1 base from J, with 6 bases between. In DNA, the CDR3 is TGTGCCAGCAGTGATTGGGAGAACACCGGGGAGCTGTTTTTT. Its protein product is CASSDWENTGELFF.

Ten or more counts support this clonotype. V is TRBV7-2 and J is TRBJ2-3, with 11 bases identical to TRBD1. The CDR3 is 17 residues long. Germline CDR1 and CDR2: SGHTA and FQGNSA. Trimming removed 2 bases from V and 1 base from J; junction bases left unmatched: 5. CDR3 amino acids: CASSLIMDRGRTDTQYF. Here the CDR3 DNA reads TGTGCCAGCAGCTTAATTATGGACAGGGGGCGCACAGATACGCAGTATTTT.

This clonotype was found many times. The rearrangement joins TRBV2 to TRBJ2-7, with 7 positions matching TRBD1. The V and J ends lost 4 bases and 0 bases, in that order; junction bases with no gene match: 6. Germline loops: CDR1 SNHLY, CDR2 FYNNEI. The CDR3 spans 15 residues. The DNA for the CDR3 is TGTGCCAGCAGTGCTACAGGGGAAAGCTCCTACGAGCAGTACTTC. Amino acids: CASSATGESSYEQYF.

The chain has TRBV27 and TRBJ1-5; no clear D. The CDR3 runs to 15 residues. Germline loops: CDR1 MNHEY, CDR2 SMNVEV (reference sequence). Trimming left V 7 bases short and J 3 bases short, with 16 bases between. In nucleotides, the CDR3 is TGTGCCAGCAAGGTGGGCCAAGTCTCCAATCAGCCCCAGCATTTT. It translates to CASKVGQVSNQPQHF.